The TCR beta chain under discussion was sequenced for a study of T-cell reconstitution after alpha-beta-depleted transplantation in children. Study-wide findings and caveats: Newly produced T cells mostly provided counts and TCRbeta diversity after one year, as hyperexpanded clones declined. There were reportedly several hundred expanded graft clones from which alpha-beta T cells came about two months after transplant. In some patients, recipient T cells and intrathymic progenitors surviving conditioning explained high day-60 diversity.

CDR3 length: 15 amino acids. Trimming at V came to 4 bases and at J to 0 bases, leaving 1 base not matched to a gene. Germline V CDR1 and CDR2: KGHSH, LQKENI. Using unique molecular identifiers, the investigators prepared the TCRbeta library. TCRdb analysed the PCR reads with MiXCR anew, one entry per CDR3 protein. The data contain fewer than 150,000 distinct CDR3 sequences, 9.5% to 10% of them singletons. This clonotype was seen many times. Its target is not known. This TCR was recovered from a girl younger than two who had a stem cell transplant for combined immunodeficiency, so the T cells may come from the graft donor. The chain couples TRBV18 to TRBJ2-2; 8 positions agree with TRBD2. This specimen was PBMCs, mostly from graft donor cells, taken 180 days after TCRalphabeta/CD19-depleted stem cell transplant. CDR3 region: CASSRSGTNTGELFF. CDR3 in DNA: TGTGCCAGCTCACGTAGCGGGACGAACACCGGGGAGCTGTTTTTT.